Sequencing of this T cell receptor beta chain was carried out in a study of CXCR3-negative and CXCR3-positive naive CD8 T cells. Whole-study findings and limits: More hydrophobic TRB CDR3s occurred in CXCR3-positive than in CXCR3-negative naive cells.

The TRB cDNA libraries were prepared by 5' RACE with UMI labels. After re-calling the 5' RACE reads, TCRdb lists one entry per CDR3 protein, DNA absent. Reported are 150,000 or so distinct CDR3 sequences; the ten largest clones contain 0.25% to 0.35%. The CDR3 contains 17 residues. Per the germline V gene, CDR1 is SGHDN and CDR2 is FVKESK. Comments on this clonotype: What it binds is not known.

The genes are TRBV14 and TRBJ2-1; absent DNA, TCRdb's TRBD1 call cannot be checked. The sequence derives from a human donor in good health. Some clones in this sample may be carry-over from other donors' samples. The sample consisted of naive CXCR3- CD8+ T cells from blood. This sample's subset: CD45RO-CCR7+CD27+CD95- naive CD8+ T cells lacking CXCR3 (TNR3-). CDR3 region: CASSQNVRGPYYNEQFF.